The clone carrying this T cell receptor beta chain has a count of ten or more. Antigen unknown. Read coverage stops 3 residues before the CDR3 terminus; the germline J gene supplies the remainder. Equal genomic DNA amounts from CVID and control samples were sequenced. This table comes from immunoSEQ multiplex PCR, and its TCRdb copy is limited to in-frame clones, with some not included. The repertoire consists of roughly 32,000 clones, none detected only once. This specimen comes from a study of T cell clonality in common variable immunodeficiency. Study-wide results and caveats: CVID subjects shared fewer TCRbeta clones than healthy controls did. TCRbeta clonality was increased in CVID versus healthy controls.

The germline gives CDR1 MNHNS, CDR2 SASEGT. CDR3 length: 14 amino acids. Trimming cost V 2 bases and J 4 bases, with 9 bases left between them. This chain connects TRBV6-1 to TRBJ1-5, with D uncertain. The source of this sequence is a person between 18 and 69 years old in good health. The sample consisted of peripheral blood mononuclear cells. Partial CDR3 DNA: TGTGCCAGCAGTGAACTGGCTTTTAATCAGCCC. The encoded protein is CASSELAFNQP. The whole CDR3 is CASSELAFNQPQHF.